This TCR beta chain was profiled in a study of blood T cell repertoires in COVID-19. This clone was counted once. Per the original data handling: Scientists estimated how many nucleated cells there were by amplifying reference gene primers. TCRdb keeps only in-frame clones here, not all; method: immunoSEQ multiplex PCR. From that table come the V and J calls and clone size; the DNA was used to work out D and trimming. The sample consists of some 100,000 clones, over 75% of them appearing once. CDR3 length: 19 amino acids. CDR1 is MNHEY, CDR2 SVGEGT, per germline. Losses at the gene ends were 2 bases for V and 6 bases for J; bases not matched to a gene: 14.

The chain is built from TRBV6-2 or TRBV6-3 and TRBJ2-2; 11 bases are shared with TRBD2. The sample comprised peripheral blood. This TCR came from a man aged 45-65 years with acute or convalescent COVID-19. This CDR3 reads CASSYPDQVLAGDSGELFF. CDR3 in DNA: TGTGCCAGCAGTTACCCCGACCAGGTACTAGCGGGAGATTCCGGGGAGCTGTTTTTT.